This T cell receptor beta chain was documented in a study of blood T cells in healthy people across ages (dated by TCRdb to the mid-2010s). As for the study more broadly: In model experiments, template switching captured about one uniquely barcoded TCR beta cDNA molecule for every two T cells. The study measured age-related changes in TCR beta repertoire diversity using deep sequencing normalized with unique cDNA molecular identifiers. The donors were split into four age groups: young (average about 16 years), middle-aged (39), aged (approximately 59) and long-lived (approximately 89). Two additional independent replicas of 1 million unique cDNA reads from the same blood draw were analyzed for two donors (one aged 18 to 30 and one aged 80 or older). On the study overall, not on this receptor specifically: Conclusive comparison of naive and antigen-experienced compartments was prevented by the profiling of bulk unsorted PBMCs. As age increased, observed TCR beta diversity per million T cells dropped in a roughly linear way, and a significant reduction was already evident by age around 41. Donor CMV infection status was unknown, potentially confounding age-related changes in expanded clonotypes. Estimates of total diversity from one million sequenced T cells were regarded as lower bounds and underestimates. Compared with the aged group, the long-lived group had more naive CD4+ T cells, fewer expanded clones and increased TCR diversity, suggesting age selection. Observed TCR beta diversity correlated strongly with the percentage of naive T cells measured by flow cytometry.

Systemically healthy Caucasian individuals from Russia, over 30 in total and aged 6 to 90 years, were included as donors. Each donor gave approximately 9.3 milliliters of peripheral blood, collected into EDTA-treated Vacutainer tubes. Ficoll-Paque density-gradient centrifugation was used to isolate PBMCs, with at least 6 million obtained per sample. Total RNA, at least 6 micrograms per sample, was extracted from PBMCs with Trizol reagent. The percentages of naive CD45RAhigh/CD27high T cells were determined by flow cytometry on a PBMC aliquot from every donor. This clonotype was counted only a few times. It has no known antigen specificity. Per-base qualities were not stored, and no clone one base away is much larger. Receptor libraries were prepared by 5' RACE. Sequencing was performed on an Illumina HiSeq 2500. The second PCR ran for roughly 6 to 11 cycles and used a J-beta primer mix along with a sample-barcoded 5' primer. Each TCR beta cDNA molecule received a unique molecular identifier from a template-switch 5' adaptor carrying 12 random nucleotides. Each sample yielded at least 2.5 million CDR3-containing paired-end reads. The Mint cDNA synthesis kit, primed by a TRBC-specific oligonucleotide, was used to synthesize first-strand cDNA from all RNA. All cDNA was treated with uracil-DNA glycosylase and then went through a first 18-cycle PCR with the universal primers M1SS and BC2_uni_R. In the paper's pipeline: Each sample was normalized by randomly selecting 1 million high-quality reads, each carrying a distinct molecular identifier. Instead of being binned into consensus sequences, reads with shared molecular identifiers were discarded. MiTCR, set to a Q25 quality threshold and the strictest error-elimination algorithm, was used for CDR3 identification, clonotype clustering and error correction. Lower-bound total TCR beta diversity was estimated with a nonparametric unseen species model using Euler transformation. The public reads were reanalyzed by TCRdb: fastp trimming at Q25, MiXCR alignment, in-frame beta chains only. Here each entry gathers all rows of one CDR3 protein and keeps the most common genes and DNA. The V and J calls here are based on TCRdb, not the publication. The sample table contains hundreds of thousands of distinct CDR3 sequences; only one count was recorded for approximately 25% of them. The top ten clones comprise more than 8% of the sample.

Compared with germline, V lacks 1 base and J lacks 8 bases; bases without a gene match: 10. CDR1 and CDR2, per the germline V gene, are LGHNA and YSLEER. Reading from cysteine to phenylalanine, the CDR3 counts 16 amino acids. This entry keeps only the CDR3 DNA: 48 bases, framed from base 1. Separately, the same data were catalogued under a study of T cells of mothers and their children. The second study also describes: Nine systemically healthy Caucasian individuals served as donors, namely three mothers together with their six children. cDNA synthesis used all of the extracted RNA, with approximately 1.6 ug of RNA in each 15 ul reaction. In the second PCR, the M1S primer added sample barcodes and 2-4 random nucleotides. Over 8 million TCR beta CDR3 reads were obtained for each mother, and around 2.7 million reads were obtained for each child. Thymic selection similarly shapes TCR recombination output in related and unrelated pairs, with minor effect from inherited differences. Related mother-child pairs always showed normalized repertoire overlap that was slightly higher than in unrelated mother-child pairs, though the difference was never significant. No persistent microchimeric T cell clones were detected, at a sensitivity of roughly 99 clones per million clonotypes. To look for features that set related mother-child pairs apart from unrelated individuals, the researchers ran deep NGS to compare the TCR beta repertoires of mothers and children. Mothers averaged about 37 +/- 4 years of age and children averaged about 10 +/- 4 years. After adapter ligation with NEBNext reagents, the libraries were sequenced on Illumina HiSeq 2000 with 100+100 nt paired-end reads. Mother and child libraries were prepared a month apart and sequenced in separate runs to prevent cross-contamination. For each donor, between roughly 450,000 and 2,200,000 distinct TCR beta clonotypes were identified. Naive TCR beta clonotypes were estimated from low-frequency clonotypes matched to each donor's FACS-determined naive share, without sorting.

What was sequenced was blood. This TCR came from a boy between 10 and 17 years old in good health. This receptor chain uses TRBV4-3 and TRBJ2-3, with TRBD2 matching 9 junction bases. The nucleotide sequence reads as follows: TGCGCCAGCAGCCAAGGACGGCTAGCGGGGCTGGGTACGCAGTATTTT. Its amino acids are CASSQGRLAGLGTQYF.